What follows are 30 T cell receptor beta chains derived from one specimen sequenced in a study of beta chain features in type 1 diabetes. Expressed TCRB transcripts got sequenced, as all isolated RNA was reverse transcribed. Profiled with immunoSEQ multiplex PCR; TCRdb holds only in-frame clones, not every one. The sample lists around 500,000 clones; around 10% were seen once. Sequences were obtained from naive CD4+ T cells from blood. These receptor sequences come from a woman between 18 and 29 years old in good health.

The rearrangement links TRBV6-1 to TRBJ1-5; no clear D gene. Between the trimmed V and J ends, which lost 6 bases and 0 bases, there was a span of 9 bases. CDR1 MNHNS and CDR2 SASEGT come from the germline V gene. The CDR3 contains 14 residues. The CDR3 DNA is TGTGCCAGCAGGAGGAGGGATAGCAATCAGCCCCAGCATTTT. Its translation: CASRRRDSNQPQHF.

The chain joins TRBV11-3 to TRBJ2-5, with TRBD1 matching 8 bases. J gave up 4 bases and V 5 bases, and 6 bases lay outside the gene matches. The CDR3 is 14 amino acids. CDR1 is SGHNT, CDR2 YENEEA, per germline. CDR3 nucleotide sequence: TGTGCCAGCAGCGCCCAGGGGGCACGAGAGACCCAGTACTTC. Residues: CASSAQGARETQYF.

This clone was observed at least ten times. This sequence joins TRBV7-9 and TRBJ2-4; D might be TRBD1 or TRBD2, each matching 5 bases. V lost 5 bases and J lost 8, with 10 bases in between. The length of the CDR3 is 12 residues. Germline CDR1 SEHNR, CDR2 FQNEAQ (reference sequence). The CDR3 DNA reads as TGTGCCAGCAGCCCTGGGGGAGACATTCAGTACTTC. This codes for CASSPGGDIQYF.

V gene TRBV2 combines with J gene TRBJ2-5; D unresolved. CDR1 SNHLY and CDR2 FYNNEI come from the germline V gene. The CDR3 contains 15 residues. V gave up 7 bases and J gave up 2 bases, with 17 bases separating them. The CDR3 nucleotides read TGTGCCAGCACCGATCCAAGACGGCAGCAAGAGACCCAGTACTTC. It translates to CASTDPRRQQETQYF.

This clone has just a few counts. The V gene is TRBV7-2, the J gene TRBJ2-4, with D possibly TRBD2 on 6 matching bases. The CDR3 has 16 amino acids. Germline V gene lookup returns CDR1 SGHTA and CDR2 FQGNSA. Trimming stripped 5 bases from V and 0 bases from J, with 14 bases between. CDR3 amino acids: CASSAGGVLAKNIQYF. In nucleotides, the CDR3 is TGTGCCAGCAGCGCCGGGGGAGTTTTAGCCAAAAACATTCAGTACTTC.

In DNA, the CDR3 is TGTGCCACCAGCAGAGAAGGTATGCAGGCCTACGAGCAGTACTTC. Encoded protein: CATSREGMQAYEQYF. This chain connects TRBV15 to TRBJ2-7; D gene ambiguous. The V gene's germline CDR1 is LNHNV and CDR2 YYDKDF (reference sequence). Trimming cost V 0 bases and J 2 bases, with 11 bases left between them. This CDR3 is 15 amino acids long.

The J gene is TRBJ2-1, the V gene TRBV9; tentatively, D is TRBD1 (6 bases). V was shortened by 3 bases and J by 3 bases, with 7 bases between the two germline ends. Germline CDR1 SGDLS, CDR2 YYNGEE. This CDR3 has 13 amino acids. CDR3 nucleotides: TGTGCCAGCAGCGCGGACAGCTACAATGAGCAGTTCTTC. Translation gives CASSADSYNEQFF.

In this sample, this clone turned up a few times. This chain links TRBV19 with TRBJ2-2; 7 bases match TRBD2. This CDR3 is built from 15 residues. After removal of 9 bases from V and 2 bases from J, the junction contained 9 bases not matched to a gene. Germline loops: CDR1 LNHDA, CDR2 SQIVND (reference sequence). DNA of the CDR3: TGTGCCAGAGTGCCCCGGGAGGCAAACACCGGGGAGCTGTTTTTT. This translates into CARVPREANTGELFF.

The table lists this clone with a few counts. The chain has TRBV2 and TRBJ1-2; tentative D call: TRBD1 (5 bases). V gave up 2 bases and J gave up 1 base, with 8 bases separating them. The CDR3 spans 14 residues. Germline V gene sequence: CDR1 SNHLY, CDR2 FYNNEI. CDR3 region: CASSERQNNYGYTF. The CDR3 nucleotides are TGTGCCAGCAGTGAACGACAGAATAACTATGGCTACACCTTC. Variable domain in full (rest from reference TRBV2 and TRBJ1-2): EPEVTQTPSHQVTQMGQEVILRCVPISNHLYFYWYRQILGQKVEFLVSFYNNEISEKSEIFDDQFSVERPDGSNFTLKIRSTKLEDSAMYFCASSERQNNYGYTFGSGTRLTVV.

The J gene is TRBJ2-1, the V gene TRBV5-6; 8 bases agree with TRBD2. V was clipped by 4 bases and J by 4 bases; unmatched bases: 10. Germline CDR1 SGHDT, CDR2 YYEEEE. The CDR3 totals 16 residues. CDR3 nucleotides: TGTGCCAGCAGCCCCGGACTAGCCGTTGCATACAATGAGCAGTTCTTC. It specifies CASSPGLAVAYNEQFF.

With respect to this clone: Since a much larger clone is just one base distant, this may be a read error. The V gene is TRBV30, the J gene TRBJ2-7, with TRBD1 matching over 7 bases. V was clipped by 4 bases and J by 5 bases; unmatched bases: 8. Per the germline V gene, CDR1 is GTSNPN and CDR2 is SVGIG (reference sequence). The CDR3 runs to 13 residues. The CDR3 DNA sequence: TGTGCCTGGATGGGACAGAGTCTAAACGAGCAGTACTTC. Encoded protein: CAWMGQSLNEQYF.

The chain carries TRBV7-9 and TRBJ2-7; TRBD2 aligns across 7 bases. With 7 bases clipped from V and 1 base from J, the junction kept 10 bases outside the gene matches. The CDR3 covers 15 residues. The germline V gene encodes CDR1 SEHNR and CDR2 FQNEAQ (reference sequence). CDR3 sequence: CASTKTRGDSYEQYF. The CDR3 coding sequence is TGTGCCAGCACCAAGACACGGGGGGATTCCTACGAGCAGTACTTC.

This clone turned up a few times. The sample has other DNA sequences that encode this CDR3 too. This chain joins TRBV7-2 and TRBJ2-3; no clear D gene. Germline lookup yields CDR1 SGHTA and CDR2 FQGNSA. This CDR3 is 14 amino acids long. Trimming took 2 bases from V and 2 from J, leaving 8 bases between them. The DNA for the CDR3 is TGTGCCAGCAGCTTACGGCAGACCACAGATACGCAGTATTTT. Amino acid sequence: CASSLRQTTDTQYF.

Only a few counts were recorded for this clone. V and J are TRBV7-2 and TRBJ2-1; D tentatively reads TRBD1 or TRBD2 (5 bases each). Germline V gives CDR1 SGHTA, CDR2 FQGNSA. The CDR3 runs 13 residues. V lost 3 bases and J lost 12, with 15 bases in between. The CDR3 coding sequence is TGTGCCAGCAGCTTGTCCGGGACCCCGACGCAGTTCTTC. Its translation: CASSLSGTPTQFF.

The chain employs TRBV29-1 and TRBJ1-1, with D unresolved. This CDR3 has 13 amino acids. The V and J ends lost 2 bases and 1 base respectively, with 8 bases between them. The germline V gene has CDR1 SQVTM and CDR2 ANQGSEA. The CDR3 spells CSVEQQRNTEAFF. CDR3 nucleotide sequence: TGCAGCGTTGAACAACAGAGGAACACTGAAGCTTTCTTT.

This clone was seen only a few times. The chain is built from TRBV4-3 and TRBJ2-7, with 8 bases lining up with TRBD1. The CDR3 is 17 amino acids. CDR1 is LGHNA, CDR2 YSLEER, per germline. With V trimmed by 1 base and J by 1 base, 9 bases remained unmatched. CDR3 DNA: TGCGCCAGCAGCCAAGGGGCCTCCGGGACAGGTTCCTACGAGCAGTACTTC. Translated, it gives CASSQGASGTGSYEQYF.

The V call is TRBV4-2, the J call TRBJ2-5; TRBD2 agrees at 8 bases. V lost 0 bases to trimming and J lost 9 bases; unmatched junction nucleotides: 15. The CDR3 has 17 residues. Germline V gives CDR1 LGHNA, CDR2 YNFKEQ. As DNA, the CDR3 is TGTGCCAGCAGCCAAGATCAGCTAGCGGGTGGCCCTTGGGCCCAGTACTTC. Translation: CASSQDQLAGGPWAQYF.

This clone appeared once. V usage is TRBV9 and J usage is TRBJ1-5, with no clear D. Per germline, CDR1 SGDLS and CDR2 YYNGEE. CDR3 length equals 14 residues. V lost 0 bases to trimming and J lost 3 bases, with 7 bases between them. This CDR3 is CASSVEWDNQPQHF. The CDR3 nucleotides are TGTGCCAGCAGCGTAGAGTGGGACAATCAGCCCCAGCATTTT.

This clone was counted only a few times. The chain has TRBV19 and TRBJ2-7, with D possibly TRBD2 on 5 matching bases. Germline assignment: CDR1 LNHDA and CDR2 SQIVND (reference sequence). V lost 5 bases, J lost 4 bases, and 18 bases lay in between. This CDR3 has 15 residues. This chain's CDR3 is CASSRAGLGYYEQYF. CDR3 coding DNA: TGTGCCAGTAGTCGCGCAGGACTGGGATATTACGAGCAGTACTTC.

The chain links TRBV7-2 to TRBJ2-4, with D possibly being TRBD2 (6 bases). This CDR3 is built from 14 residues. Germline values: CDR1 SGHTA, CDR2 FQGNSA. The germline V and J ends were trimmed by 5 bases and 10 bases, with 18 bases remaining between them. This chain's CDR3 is CASSPRGSSEIQYF. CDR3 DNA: TGTGCCAGCAGCCCCCGGGGGTCTAGCGAGATTCAGTACTTC.

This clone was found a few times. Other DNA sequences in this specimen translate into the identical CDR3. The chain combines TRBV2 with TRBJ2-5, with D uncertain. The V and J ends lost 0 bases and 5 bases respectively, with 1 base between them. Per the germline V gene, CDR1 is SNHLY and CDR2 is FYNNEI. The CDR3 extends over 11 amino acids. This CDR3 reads CASSEAETQYF. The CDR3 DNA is TGTGCCAGCAGTGAAGCTGAGACCCAGTACTTC.

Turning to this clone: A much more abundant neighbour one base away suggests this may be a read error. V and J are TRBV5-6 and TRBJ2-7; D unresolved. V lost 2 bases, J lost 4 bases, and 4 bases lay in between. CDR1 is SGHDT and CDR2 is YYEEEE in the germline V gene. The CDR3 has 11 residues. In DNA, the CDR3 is TGTGCCAGCAGCTTAAGGTACGAGCAGTACTTC. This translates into CASSLRYEQYF.

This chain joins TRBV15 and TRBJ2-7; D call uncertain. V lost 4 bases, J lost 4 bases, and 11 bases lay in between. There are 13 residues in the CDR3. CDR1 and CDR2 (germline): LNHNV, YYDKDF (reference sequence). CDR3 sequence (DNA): TGTGCCACCAGCAAGCCCCCCCAGTACGAGCAGTACTTC. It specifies CATSKPPQYEQYF.

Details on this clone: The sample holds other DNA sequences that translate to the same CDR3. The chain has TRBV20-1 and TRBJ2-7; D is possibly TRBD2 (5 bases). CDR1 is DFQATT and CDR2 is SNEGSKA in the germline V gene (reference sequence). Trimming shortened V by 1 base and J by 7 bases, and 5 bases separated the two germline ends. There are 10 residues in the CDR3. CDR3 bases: TGCAGTGCTAGAGCGGGGGAGCAGTACGTC. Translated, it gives CSARAGEQYV.

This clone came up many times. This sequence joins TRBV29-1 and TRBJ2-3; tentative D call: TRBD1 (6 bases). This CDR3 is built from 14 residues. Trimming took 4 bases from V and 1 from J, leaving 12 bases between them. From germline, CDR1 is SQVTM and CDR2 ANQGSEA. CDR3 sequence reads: CSVAGPGGTDTQYF. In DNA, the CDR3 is TGCAGCGTTGCGGGGCCAGGGGGCACAGATACGCAGTATTTT.

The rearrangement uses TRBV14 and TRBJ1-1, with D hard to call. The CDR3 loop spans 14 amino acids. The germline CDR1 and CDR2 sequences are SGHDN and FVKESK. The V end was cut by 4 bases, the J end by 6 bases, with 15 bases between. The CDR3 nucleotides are TGTGCCAGCAGCCTAATCCCAGAAATCGCTGAAGCTTTCTTT. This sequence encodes CASSLIPEIAEAFF.

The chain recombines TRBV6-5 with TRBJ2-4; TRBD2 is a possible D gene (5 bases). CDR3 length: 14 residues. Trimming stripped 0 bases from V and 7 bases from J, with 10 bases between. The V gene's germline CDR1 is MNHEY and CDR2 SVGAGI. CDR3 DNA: TGTGCCAGCAGTTACTCTGGGAGTCCCAACATTCAGTACTTC. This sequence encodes CASSYSGSPNIQYF.

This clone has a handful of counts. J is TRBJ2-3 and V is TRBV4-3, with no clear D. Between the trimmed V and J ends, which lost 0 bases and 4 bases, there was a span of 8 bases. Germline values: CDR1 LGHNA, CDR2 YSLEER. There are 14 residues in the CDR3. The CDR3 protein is CASSQDQIADTQYF. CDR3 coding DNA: TGCGCCAGCAGCCAAGATCAAATCGCAGATACGCAGTATTTT.

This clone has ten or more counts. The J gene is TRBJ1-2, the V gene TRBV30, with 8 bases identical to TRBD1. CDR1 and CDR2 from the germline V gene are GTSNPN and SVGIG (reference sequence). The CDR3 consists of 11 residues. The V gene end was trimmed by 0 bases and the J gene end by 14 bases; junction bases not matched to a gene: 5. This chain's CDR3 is CAWSVGQGKTF. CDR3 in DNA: TGTGCCTGGAGTGTAGGACAGGGAAAAACCTTC. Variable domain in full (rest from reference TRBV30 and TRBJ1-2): SQTIHQWPATLVQPVGSPLSLECTVEGTSNPNLYWYRQAAGRGLQLLFYSVGIGQISSEVPQNLSASRPQDRQFILSSKKLLLSDSGFYLCAWSVGQGKTFGSGTRLTVV.

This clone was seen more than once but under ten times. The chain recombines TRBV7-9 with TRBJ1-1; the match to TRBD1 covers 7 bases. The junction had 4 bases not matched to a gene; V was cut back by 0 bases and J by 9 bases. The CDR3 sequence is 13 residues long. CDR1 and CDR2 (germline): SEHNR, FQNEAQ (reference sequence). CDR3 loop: CASSLAAQGKAFF. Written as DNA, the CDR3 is TGTGCCAGCAGCTTAGCGGCACAGGGGAAAGCTTTCTTT.